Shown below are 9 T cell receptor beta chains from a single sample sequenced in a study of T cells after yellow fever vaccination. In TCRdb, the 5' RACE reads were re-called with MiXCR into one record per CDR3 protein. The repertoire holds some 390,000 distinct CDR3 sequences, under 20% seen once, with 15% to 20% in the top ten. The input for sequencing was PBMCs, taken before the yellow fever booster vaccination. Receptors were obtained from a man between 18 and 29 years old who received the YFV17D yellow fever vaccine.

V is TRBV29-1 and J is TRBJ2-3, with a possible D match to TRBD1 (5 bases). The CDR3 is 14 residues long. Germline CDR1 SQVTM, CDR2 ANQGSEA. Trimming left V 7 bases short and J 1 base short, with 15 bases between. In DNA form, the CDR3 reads TGCAGCGCGCAGGGATCCCAGGGCACAGATACGCAGTATTTT. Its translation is CSAQGSQGTDTQYF.

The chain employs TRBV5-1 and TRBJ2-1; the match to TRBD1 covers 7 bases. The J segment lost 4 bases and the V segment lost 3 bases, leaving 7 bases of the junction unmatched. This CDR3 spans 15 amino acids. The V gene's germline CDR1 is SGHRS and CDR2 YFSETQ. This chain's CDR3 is CASSSLGTDYNEQFF. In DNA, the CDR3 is TGCGCCAGCAGCTCCCTCGGGACAGATTACAATGAGCAGTTCTTC.

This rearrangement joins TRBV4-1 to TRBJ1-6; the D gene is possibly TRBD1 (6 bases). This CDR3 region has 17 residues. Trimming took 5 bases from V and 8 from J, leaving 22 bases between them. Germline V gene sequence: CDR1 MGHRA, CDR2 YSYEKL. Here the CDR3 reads CASSYSPNRVVDSPLHF. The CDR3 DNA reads TGCGCCAGCAGCTATTCCCCCAACAGGGTGGTCGATTCACCCCTCCACTTT.

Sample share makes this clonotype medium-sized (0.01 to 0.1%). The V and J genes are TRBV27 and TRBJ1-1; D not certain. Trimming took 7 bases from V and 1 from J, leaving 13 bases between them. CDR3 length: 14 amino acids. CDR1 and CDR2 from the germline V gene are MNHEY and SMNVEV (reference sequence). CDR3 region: CASTLTSANTEAFF. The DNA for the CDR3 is TGTGCCAGCACCCTGACGAGTGCGAACACTGAAGCTTTCTTT.

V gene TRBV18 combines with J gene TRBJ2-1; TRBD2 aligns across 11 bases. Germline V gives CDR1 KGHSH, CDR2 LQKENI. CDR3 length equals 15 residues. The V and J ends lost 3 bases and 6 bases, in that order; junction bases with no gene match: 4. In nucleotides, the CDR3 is TGTGCCAGCTCACCCCTAGCGGGGGGCACCAATGAGCAGTTCTTC. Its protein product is CASSPLAGGTNEQFF. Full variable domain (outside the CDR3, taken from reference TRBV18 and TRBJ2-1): NAGVMQNPRHLVRRRGQEARLRCSPMKGHSHVYWYRQLPEEGLKFMVYLQKENIIDESGMPKERFSAEFPKEGPSILRIQQVVRGDSAAYFCASSPLAGGTNEQFFGPGTRLTVL.

The CDR3 loop reads CASSQETGLTTQYF. The CDR3 DNA reads TGTGCCAGCAGCCAAGAAACCGGTTTGACGACCCAGTACTTC. This chain links TRBV4-2 with TRBJ2-5; D is unclear. The CDR3 has 14 residues. Germline V gene sequence: CDR1 LGHNA, CDR2 YNFKEQ. With 0 bases removed from V and 7 bases from J, the gap between germline ends came to 12 bases.

The CDR3: CASGVYTDTQYF. The CDR3 coding sequence is TGTGCCAGCGGAGTCTACACAGATACGCAGTATTTT. The chain combines TRBV11-2 with TRBJ2-3; no reliable D call. Trimming shortened V by 8 bases and J by 2 bases, and 8 bases separated the two germline ends. Per the germline V gene, CDR1 is SGHAT and CDR2 is FQNNGV. This CDR3 is built from 12 residues.

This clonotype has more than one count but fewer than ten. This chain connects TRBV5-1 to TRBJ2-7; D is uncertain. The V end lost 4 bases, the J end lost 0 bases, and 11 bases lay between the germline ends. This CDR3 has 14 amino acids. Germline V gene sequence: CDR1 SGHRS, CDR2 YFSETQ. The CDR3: CASSTAGRSYEQYF. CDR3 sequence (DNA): TGCGCCAGCAGCACCGCAGGCCGCTCCTACGAGCAGTACTTC.

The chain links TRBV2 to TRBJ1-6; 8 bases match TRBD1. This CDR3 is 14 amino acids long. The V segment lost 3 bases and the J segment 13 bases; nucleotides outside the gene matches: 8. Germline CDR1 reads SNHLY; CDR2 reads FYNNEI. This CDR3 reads CASSDGTGFSPLHF. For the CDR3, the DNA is TGTGCCAGCAGTGATGGGACAGGTTTTTCCCCCCTCCACTTT. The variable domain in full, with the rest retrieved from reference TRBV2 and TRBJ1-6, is EPEVTQTPSHQVTQMGQEVILRCVPISNHLYFYWYRQILGQKVEFLVSFYNNEISEKSEIFDDQFSVERPDGSNFTLKIRSTKLEDSAMYFCASSDGTGFSPLHFGNGTRLTVT.